These T cell receptor beta chains were read from a single sample in a study of T cell responses to AZD1222 COVID-19 vaccine. Only in-frame clones appear in the TCRdb table, and some are missing; sequencing was by immunoSEQ multiplex PCR. The sample records under 200,000 clones, approximately 91% being singletons. This sample comprised peripheral blood, obtained on day 0 of AZD1222 vaccination. The receptor source for this set is an adult in good health. Both conserved end residues are part of each CDR3. Clone sizes are given selectively: once, few, many, or a class where the clone is expanded.

TRBV28	16	once	TRBJ2-7	CASSLVTGEVAYEQYF
TRBV11-2	16	-	TRBJ1-2	CASSLGEGVGDYGYTF
TRBV27	15	-	TRBJ2-3	CASSSLRGGTDTQYF
TRBV24-1	14	-	TRBJ1-1	CATSDFRTNTEAFF
TRBV4-1	15	-	TRBJ1-5	CASSHIGRDHQPQHF
TRBV7-9	14	-	TRBJ1-5	CASSSGYSNQPQHF
TRBV3-1/TRBV3-2	13	once	TRBJ2-4	CASSQDSGRRQIF
TRBV11-2	12	-	TRBJ2-7	CASSLGSYEQYF
TRBV4-1	16	-	TRBJ1-3	CASSQKRGPPGNTIYF
TRBV7-2	18	-	TRBJ1-5	CASSAILTPRFGNQPQHF